The 17 T cell receptor beta chains in this list originate from one sample, sequenced in a study of T cell responses to AZD1222 COVID-19 vaccine. The repertoire was sequenced with immunoSEQ multiplex PCR; TCRdb's copy has only in-frame clones and lacks some. The sample has approximately 92,000 clones, 87% seen once; the top ten hold 2.9%. The starting material was peripheral blood, obtained on day 0 of AZD1222 vaccination. These receptors originate from an adult in good health.

The rearrangement uses TRBV5-4 and TRBJ1-2; D possibly corresponds to TRBD1 (5 bases). The CDR3 has 14 amino acids. The V and J ends lost 2 bases and 8 bases respectively, with 16 bases between them. Germline CDR1 and CDR2: SGHNT and YYREEE (reference sequence). CDR3 in amino acids: CASSFKLQGIGYTF. DNA for the CDR3: TGTGCCAGCAGCTTTAAGCTCCAGGGAATCGGCTACACCTTC.

The chain has TRBV4-3 and TRBJ1-6, with 7 bases identical to TRBD1. The CDR3 has 15 residues. V gave up 2 bases and J gave up 7 bases; unmatched junction bases: 5. Germline V CDR1 and CDR2: LGHNA, YSLEER. CDR3 DNA: TGCGCCAGCAGCCAAAACAGGGGAGGCAATTCACCCCTCCACTTT. Its translation is CASSQNRGGNSPLHF.

The J gene is TRBJ1-6, the V gene TRBV19; D not certain. Germline lookup yields CDR1 LNHDA and CDR2 SQIVND (reference sequence). The CDR3 runs to 15 residues. The V and J ends lost 5 bases and 1 base respectively, with 9 bases between them. CDR3 residues: CASSVGSSYNSPLHF. DNA for the CDR3: TGTGCCAGTAGTGTGGGGTCGTCCTATAATTCACCCCTCCACTTT.

This clone was seen more than once but under ten times. This rearrangement joins TRBV27 to TRBJ1-6; 9 bases fit TRBD1. The CDR3 has 15 residues. Germline CDR1 and CDR2: MNHEY and SMNVEV (reference sequence). J was trimmed by 8 bases and V by 3 bases; bases with no gene match: 5. CDR3 coding DNA: TGTGCCAGCAGTTTTTACAGGGGGCGCGATTCACCCCTCCACTTT. It codes for CASSFYRGRDSPLHF.

This chain uses TRBV4-1 with TRBJ2-1; TRBD2 aligns across 10 bases. The CDR3 is 16 residues long. The V gene's germline CDR1 is MGHRA and CDR2 YSYEKL. Trimming removed 1 base from V and 7 bases from J; junction bases left unmatched: 7. The CDR3 DNA is TGCGCCAGCAGCCAAGGGCCTAGCGGGAGAGTAAATGAGCAGTTCTTC. Translating it yields CASSQGPSGRVNEQFF.

This clone was picked up one time. The chain has TRBV3-1 (or the pseudogene TRBV3-2) and TRBJ1-1; TRBD1 aligns across 9 bases. Trimming at V came to 3 bases and at J to 11 bases, leaving 7 bases not matched to a gene. CDR3 size: 13 residues. CDR1 and CDR2 from the germline V gene are LGHDT and YNNKEL (reference sequence). The DNA of the CDR3 is TGTGCCAGCAGCCACAAGGACAGGGGTTGGGCTTTCTTT. Amino acid sequence: CASSHKDRGWAFF.

CDR3 sequence: CASSSQGVNTEAFF. DNA of the CDR3: TGTGCCAGCAGTTCCCAGGGGGTAAACACTGAAGCTTTCTTT. The chain joins TRBV6-5 to TRBJ1-1; 7 bases match TRBD1. Trimming removed 4 bases from V and 2 bases from J; junction bases left unmatched: 4. Germline CDR1 is MNHEY and CDR2 is SVGAGI. This CDR3 is 14 amino acids long.

This chain uses TRBV7-2 with TRBJ1-6; D ambiguous. Germline V CDR1 and CDR2: SGHTA, FQGNSA. V was cut by 5 bases and J by 5 bases, with 10 bases left in between. The CDR3 consists of 14 residues. The CDR3 DNA follows: TGTGCCAGCAGCCCGCTAACCCATAATTCACCCCTCCACTTT. Translating it yields CASSPLTHNSPLHF. The full variable domain, its missing parts supplied by reference TRBV7-2 and TRBJ1-6, is GAGVSQSPSNKVTEKGKDVELRCDPISGHTALYWYRQSLGQGLEFLIYFQGNSAPDKSGLPSDRFSAERTGGSVSTLTIQRTQQEDSAVYLCASSPLTHNSPLHFGNGTRLTVT.

This sequence joins TRBV3-1 (or the pseudogene TRBV3-2) and TRBJ2-1; unclear D gene. The ends were cut back, 1 base at V and 9 bases at J, with 13 bases in the middle. The length of the CDR3 is 14 residues. CDR1 and CDR2 from the germline V gene are LGHDT and YNNKEL (reference sequence). This CDR3 reads CASSQVDSRSEQFF. The DNA for the CDR3 is TGTGCCAGCAGCCAAGTAGACTCGAGGAGTGAGCAGTTCTTC.

The CDR3 protein is CASSYGGQKNTEAFF. DNA of the CDR3: TGTGCCAGCAGTTACGGCGGACAGAAGAACACTGAAGCTTTCTTT. The V and J genes are TRBV6-5 and TRBJ1-1, with D possibly TRBD1 on 6 matching bases. This CDR3 contains 15 residues. The V end was cut by 2 bases, the J end by 1 base, with 11 bases between. Germline CDR1 is MNHEY and CDR2 is SVGAGI.

The rearrangement joins TRBV5-1 to TRBJ1-2; D may be TRBD1 (6 bases). This CDR3 comprises 15 residues. Trimming cost V 2 bases and J 6 bases, with 17 bases left between them. Germline-derived CDR1 and CDR2 are SGHRS and YFSETQ. In DNA form, the CDR3 reads TGCGCCAGCAGCTTAGGGTGGGGGCAATTGGATGGCTACACCTTC. This encodes CASSLGWGQLDGYTF.

The V and J genes are TRBV24-1 and TRBJ1-1; a possible D gene is TRBD1 (5 bases). The V end was cut by 6 bases, the J end by 5 bases, with 12 bases between. The V gene's germline CDR1 is KGHDR and CDR2 SFDVKD. The CDR3 extends over 13 amino acids. CDR3 DNA: TGTGCCACCAGTAGGGGCGGTGGGACTGAAGCTTTCTTT. Translated, it gives CATSRGGGTEAFF.

The V call is TRBV27, the J call TRBJ1-4; 11 bases agree with TRBD1. The CDR3 sequence is 14 residues long. The germline V gene has CDR1 MNHEY and CDR2 SMNVEV (reference sequence). Trimming at V came to 2 bases and at J to 7 bases, leaving 0 bases not matched to a gene. CDR3 in amino acids: CASSLGTGGEKLFF. CDR3 DNA sequence: TGTGCCAGCAGTTTAGGGACAGGGGGTGAAAAACTGTTTTTT.

The chain uses TRBV19 and TRBJ1-2; possible D gene TRBD1, 6 bases. CDR1 LNHDA and CDR2 SQIVND come from the germline V gene (reference sequence). This CDR3 has 13 amino acids. The ends were cut back, 7 bases at V and 4 bases at J, with 13 bases in the middle. CDR3 coding DNA: TGTGCCAGTACCCGGGGAGGGGGCTATGGCTACACCTTC. This sequence encodes CASTRGGGYGYTF.

The chain has TRBV9 and TRBJ2-1, with a possible D match to TRBD1 (5 bases). CDR1 and CDR2 from the germline V gene are SGDLS and YYNGEE. This CDR3 comprises 15 residues. Trimming removed 0 bases from V and 4 bases from J, with 11 bases in between. The CDR3 sequence: CASSVEGAEYNEQFF. For the CDR3, the DNA is TGTGCCAGCAGCGTAGAAGGGGCTGAGTACAATGAGCAGTTCTTC.

This chain connects TRBV9 to TRBJ2-2, with no clear D. The CDR3 covers 11 residues. Germline CDR1 is SGDLS and CDR2 is YYNGEE. V lost 4 bases and J 6 bases, leaving 4 bases between the germline ends. The CDR3 nucleotides are TGTGCCAGCAGCCCCTCCGGGGAGCTGTTTTTT. Translated, it gives CASSPSGELFF.

The genes are TRBV9 and TRBJ1-1; a weak D match, TRBD1 (6 bases). From germline, CDR1 is SGDLS and CDR2 YYNGEE. Trimming took 0 bases from V and 3 from J, leaving 12 bases between them. This CDR3 region has 15 residues. CDR3 DNA: TGTGCCAGCAGCGTAGTGGGGGGCAGTTACACTGAAGCTTTCTTT. Amino acid sequence: CASSVVGGSYTEAFF.